This T cell receptor beta chain was sequenced during a study of blood T cell repertoires in COVID-19. Study as a whole: Both acute and convalescent COVID-19 samples were obtained from the United States, Italy and Spain.

Per the authors' pipeline: Amplification of reference gene primers was used by the study to estimate nucleated cell counts. Some clones are missing from TCRdb's copy, which holds only in-frame ones; the method was immunoSEQ multiplex PCR. V, J and clone size were drawn from that table, and D and trimming were deduced from the DNA. The sample lists about 130,000 clones, around 74% seen once, with more than 5.5% in the top ten. The CDR3 is 14 amino acids. Trimming took 0 bases from V and 6 from J; bases not matched to a gene: 5. In germline, CDR1 is SGHNT, CDR2 YYREEE (reference sequence). This sequence joins TRBV5-4 and TRBJ1-2; 7 nucleotides agree with TRBD1. This receptor was obtained from a man aged 55 to 69 with acute or convalescent COVID-19. Sequencing was performed on peripheral blood. CDR3 nucleotide sequence: TGTGCCAGCAGCTTGGCAGGGGGTGCGAATGGCTACACCTTC. It specifies CASSLAGGANGYTF.